This TCR beta chain appears in the sequencing data of a study of Ad26.COV2.S vaccination and SARS-CoV-2 variants. The CDR3 consists of 13 residues. V lost 4 bases, J lost 9 bases, and 6 bases stayed unmatched. Germline V gives CDR1 LGHDT, CDR2 YNNKEL (reference sequence). Whole-study findings and limits: Assessments of TCR breadth and depth may have underestimated the total T cell responses.

Here immunoSEQ multiplex PCR was the method, and the copy in TCRdb shows in-frame clones only, minus some. The sample contains roughly 380,000 clones, about 90% of which appear only once. Comments on this clone: Its specificity is not known.

This receptor was obtained from a human donor who had recovered from COVID-19. The sequencing used peripheral blood, collected after recovery from COVID-19. The V call is TRBV3-1 (or the pseudogene TRBV3-2), the J call TRBJ2-1, with 7 bases fitting TRBD1. The CDR3 sequence: CASSREGAGEQFF. The CDR3 DNA reads as TGTGCCAGCAGCCGCGAGGGGGCCGGTGAGCAGTTCTTC.